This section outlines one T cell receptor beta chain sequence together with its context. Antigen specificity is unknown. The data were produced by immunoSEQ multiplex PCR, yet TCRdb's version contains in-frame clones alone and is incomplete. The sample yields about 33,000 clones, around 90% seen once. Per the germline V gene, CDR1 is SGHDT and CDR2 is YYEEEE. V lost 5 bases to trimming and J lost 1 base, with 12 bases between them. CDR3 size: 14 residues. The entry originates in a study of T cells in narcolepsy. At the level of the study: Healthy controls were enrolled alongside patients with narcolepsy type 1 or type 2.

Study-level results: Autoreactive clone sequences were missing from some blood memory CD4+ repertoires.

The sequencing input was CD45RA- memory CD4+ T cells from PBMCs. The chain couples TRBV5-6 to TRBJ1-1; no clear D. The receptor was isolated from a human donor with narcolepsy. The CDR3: CASSLPRGNTEAFF. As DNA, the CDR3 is TGTGCCAGCAGTCTTCCTCGTGGGAACACTGAAGCTTTCTTT.